These 19 T cell receptor beta chains share one sample of origin, sequenced in a study of control samples from healthy donors and cancer patients. Produced via immunoSEQ multiplex PCR; TCRdb's table is partial and in-frame only. The sample yields about 220,000 clones, roughly 94% seen once. Sequenced input: blood. All receptors derive from a man aged 45-60 years in good health.

This clone was counted once. The chain recombines TRBV5-1 with TRBJ1-1; a weak D match, TRBD1 (6 bases). CDR1 is SGHRS, CDR2 YFSETQ, per germline. The CDR3 is 14 residues long. V lost 3 bases and J lost 6, with 15 bases in between. CDR3 nucleotides: TGCGCCAGCAGCTACGAAACAGGGATCGCTGAAGCTTTCTTT. As protein: CASSYETGIAEAFF.

V and J are TRBV19 and TRBJ1-1, with D perhaps matching TRBD1 (6 bases). V was trimmed by 9 bases and J by 4 bases, leaving 24 bases between them. Germline lookup yields CDR1 LNHDA and CDR2 SQIVND (reference sequence). This CDR3 has 16 residues. The CDR3 here is CASQKGGGGSLTEAFF. The CDR3 nucleotides read TGTGCCAGCCAAAAAGGGGGAGGGGGATCCCTCACTGAAGCTTTCTTT.

This sequence joins TRBV10-3 and TRBJ2-2, with unresolved D. Trimming removed 3 bases from V and 1 base from J, with 9 bases in between. CDR1 ENHRY and CDR2 SYGVKD come from the germline V gene. This CDR3 spans 15 amino acids. CDR3 residues: CAISEEAMNTGELFF. The CDR3 DNA sequence: TGTGCCATCAGTGAAGAAGCGATGAACACCGGGGAGCTGTTTTTT.

This clone occurred once. This chain uses TRBV28 with TRBJ1-3, with a possible D match to TRBD1 (5 bases). In germline, CDR1 is MDHEN, CDR2 SYDVKM. V lost 2 bases to trimming and J lost 4 bases, with 12 bases between them. The CDR3 loop spans 15 amino acids. Here the CDR3 DNA reads TGTGCCAGCAGTTTACCCCAGGGAACCGGAAACACCATATATTTT. The encoded protein is CASSLPQGTGNTIYF.

This sequence joins TRBV4-2 and TRBJ2-7; D gene uncertain. The CDR3 loop spans 12 amino acids. Germline V gene sequence: CDR1 LGHNA, CDR2 YNFKEQ. Between the trimmed V and J ends, which lost 4 bases and 6 bases, there was a span of 10 bases. CDR3 sequence: CASSLWTGEQYF. The CDR3 DNA is TGTGCCAGCAGCCTGTGGACGGGCGAGCAGTACTTC.

The rearrangement joins TRBV23-1 to TRBJ1-3, with D possibly TRBD1 on 5 matching bases. Being an ORF, TRBV23-1 has a function that is uncertain. The V and J ends lost 3 bases and 0 bases respectively, with 21 bases between them. This CDR3 is built from 19 residues. CDR3 amino acids: CASSQPLNDSSSSGNTIYF. The CDR3 DNA reads as TGCGCCAGCAGTCAGCCCCTAAACGACAGCTCTAGCTCTGGAAACACCATATATTTT.

The rearrangement joins TRBV9 to TRBJ1-2; D uncertain. V was pared by 5 bases and J by 2 bases, with 4 bases between. Germline assignment: CDR1 SGDLS and CDR2 YYNGEE. The CDR3 has 11 amino acids. Written as DNA, the CDR3 is TGTGCCAGCAGTTCCAACTATGGCTACACCTTC. Translated: CASSSNYGYTF.

The sample holds one count of this clone. V usage is TRBV5-6 and J usage is TRBJ2-3; D is undetermined. The germline V and J ends were trimmed by 4 bases and 1 base, with 13 bases remaining between them. The CDR3 covers 15 residues. CDR1 is SGHDT and CDR2 is YYEEEE in the germline V gene. In DNA, the CDR3 is TGTGCCAGCAGCGCGGAGAAAAGCGGCACAGATACGCAGTATTTT. Translated: CASSAEKSGTDTQYF. The full variable domain, completed using reference TRBV5-6 and TRBJ2-3, is DAGVTQSPTHLIKTRGQQVTLRCSPKSGHDTVSWYQQALGQGPQFIFQYYEEEERQRGNFPDRFSGHQFPNYSSELNVNALLLGDSALYLCASSAEKSGTDTQYFGPGTRLTVL.

J is TRBJ1-1 and V is TRBV3-1 (or the pseudogene TRBV3-2); weak D call: TRBD1 (6 bases). V lost 0 bases to trimming and J lost 6 bases, with 11 bases between them. The CDR3 has 14 residues. The germline CDR1 and CDR2 sequences are LGHDT and YNNKEL (reference sequence). DNA for the CDR3: TGTGCCAGCAGCCAAGAGGGAGGGGGACCTGAAGCTTTCTTT. This translates into CASSQEGGGPEAFF.

This chain uses TRBV14 with TRBJ2-5; weak D call: TRBD1 (6 bases). CDR1 is SGHDN and CDR2 is FVKESK in the germline V gene. CDR3 length: 12 amino acids. The germline V and J ends were trimmed by 4 bases and 7 bases, with 10 bases remaining between them. CDR3 nucleotide sequence: TGTGCCAGCAGCCCGGACAGCGGGACCCAGTACTTC. It specifies CASSPDSGTQYF.

The chain carries TRBV5-1 and TRBJ1-4; TRBD1 matches 7 bases. CDR1 is SGHRS, CDR2 YFSETQ, per germline. After removal of 2 bases from V and 3 bases from J, the junction contained 7 bases not matched to a gene. There are 16 residues in the CDR3. CDR3 amino acids: CASSFYRGLANEKLFF. CDR3 DNA sequence: TGCGCCAGCAGCTTTTACAGGGGTCTGGCTAATGAAAAACTGTTTTTT.

J is TRBJ2-2 and V is TRBV9; TRBD1 matches 7 bases. Per the germline V gene, CDR1 is SGDLS and CDR2 is YYNGEE. The CDR3 sequence is 16 residues long. V shed 3 bases and J 0 bases; nucleotides not matched to a gene: 5. As DNA, the CDR3 is TGTGCCAGCAGCGCCCGACAGGGCGCGAACACCGGGGAGCTGTTTTTT. Translating it yields CASSARQGANTGELFF.

As concerns this clone: At one end, the junction sequence differs from germline, possibly due to a read error. The rearrangement joins TRBV15 to TRBJ2-7; TRBD1 aligns across 10 bases. The CDR3 sequence is 13 residues long. Germline-derived CDR1 and CDR2 are LNHNV and YYDKDF (reference sequence). CDR3 sequence: CATNRDRGYEQYF. In nucleotides, the CDR3 is TGTGCTACCAATCGGGACAGGGGCTACGAGCAGTACTTC. Supplemented by reference TRBV15 and TRBJ2-7, the full variable domain reads DAMVIQNPRYQVTQFGKPVTLSCSQTLNHNVMYWYQQKSSQAPKLLFHYYDKDFNNEADTPDNFQSRRPNTSFCFLDIRSPGLGDTAMYLCATNRDRGYEQYFGPGTRLTVT.

The chain uses TRBV6-5 and TRBJ2-2, with D unclear. The CDR3 extends over 13 amino acids. The germline V gene encodes CDR1 MNHEY and CDR2 SVGAGI. V shed 8 bases and J shed 1 base, with 8 bases lying between them. CDR3: CASQTRNTGELFF. The CDR3 DNA sequence: TGTGCCAGCCAGACCAGGAACACCGGGGAGCTGTTTTTT.

J is TRBJ1-2 and V is TRBV9; D might be TRBD1 (5 bases). CDR3 length equals 14 residues. Germline V gene sequence: CDR1 SGDLS, CDR2 YYNGEE. The V end lost 0 bases, the J end lost 5 bases, and 11 bases lay between the germline ends. In DNA form, the CDR3 reads TGTGCCAGCAGCGTAGATAAGGGGCTTTATGGCTACACCTTC. Its protein product is CASSVDKGLYGYTF.

The V and J genes are TRBV18 and TRBJ2-7; TRBD1 agrees at 8 bases. The germline V gene has CDR1 KGHSH and CDR2 LQKENI. V trimming: 0 bases; J trimming: 5 bases; junction bases outside the gene matches: 3. CDR3 size: 14 residues. The CDR3 DNA sequence: TGTGCCAGCTCACCACCGGCAGGGGGCCACGAGCAGTACTTC. It specifies CASSPPAGGHEQYF.

The chain links TRBV27 to TRBJ2-1; D uncertain. Between the trimmed V and J ends, which lost 7 bases and 0 bases, there was a span of 10 bases. This CDR3 contains 14 residues. The V gene's germline CDR1 is MNHEY and CDR2 SMNVEV (reference sequence). CDR3 sequence: CASTSLISYNEQFF. The CDR3 DNA is TGTGCCAGCACTTCCTTAATCTCCTACAATGAGCAGTTCTTC.

The V call is TRBV25-1, the J call TRBJ1-2; weak D call: TRBD1 (6 bases). Germline CDR1 MGHDK, CDR2 SYGVNS. Trimming removed 9 bases from V and 7 bases from J, with 21 bases in between. The CDR3 loop spans 14 amino acids. CDR3 nucleotides: TGTGCCAGAGGAGAACAGGGTTCGCGATTTGGCTACACCTTC. It translates to CARGEQGSRFGYTF.

The chain is built from TRBV5-5 and TRBJ1-2; D perhaps matches TRBD1 (6 bases). Germline V lookup: CDR1 SGHKS, CDR2 YYEKEE (reference sequence). Trimming pared 3 bases from V and 6 bases from J, leaving 9 bases between. The CDR3 length is 12 residues. CDR3 sequence (DNA): TGTGCCAGCAGCTGGACAGTAAATGGCTACACCTTC. This sequence encodes CASSWTVNGYTF.